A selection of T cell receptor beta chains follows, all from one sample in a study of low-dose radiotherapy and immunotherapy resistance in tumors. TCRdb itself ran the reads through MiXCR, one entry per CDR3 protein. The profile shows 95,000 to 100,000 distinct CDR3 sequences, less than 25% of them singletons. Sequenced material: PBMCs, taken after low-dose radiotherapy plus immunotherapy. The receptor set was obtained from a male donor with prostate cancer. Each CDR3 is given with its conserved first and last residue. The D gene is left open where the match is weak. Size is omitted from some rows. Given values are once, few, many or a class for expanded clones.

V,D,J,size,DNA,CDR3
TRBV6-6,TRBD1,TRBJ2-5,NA,TGTGCCAGCAGTTACTCGATGGGGACAGGGTTAGAGACCCAGTACTTC,CASSYSMGTGLETQYF
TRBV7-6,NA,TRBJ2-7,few,TGTGCCAGCAGCTTTGGTATTAGTTCGGGCTACGAGCAGTACTTC,CASSFGISSGYEQYF
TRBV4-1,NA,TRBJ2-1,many,TGCGCCAGCAGCCAAGAAATTGCCTCTGACAATGAGCAGTTCTTC,CASSQEIASDNEQFF
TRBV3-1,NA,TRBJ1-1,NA,TGTGCCAGCAGCCTCCGAGGGGCAGACACTGAAGCTTTCTTT,CASSLRGADTEAFF
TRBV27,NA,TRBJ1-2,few,TGTGCCAGCAGGGGGGGGCGAGGCTATGGCTACACCTTC,CASRGGRGYGYTF
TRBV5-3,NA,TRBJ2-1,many,TGTGCCAGCAGCTTGGTGGCTACCGATTACAATGAGCAGTTCTTC,CASSLVATDYNEQFF
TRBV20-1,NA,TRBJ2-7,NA,TGCAGTGCTTTTCGCCGGGGGGCGGGGGCCCTAACCTACGAGCAGTACTTC,CSAFRRGAGALTYEQYF
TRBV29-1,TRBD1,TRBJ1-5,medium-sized,TGCAGCGTTCGGACAGGGCATAGCAATCAGCCCCAGCATTTT,CSVRTGHSNQPQHF
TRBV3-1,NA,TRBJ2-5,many,TGTGCCAGCAGAGGGACCTTACAAGAGACCCAGTACTTC,CASRGTLQETQYF
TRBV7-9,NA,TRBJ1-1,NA,TGTGCCAGCAGCCCCCCCCCGAATACTGAAGCTTTCTTT,CASSPPPNTEAFF
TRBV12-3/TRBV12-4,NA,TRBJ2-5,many,TGTGCCAGCAGTCAGGGGCGGCAAGAGACCCAGTACTTC,CASSQGRQETQYF
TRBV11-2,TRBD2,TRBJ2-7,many,TGTGCCAGCAGCTTCCATACTAGCGGGGGGACGGTGTCCTACGAGCAGTACTTC,CASSFHTSGGTVSYEQYF
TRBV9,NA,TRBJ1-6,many,TGTGCCAGCAGCGTAGTGGGGGACCATAATTCACCCCTCCACTTT,CASSVVGDHNSPLHF
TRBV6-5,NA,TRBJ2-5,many,TGTGCCAGCAGTTACTCCAGATTAACGGCAGAGACCCAGTACTTC,CASSYSRLTAETQYF
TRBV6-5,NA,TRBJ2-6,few,TGTGCCAGCAGTCGGGTGGGCGGCGACTCTGGGGCCAACGTCCTGACTTTC,CASSRVGGDSGANVLTF
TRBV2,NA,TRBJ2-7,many,TGTGCCAGTGCTAGCTACGAGCAGTACTTC,CASASYEQYF
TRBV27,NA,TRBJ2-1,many,TGTGCCAGCAGTTTTTTGGCGGCGTACAATGAGCAGTTCTTC,CASSFLAAYNEQFF
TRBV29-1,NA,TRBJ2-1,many,TGCAGCGCCCCGAAGGCAAATGAGCAGTTCTTC,CSAPKANEQFF
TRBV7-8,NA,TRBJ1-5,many,TGTGCCAGCAGCAGCTCAGGGAATAGCAATCAGCCCCAGCATTTT,CASSSSGNSNQPQHF
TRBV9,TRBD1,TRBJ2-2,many,TGTGCCAGCAGCGTGGACAGGGGCCGGGAGCTGTTTTTT,CASSVDRGRELFF
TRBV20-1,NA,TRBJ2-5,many,TGCAGTGCTAATCGGGGGAGTGGGGAAGAGACCCAGTACTTC,CSANRGSGEETQYF
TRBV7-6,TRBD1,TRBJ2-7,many,TGTGCCAGCAGCTTAGGCCCCGGGACAGGCCTCTCCTGGGGCGAGCAGTACTTC,CASSLGPGTGLSWGEQYF
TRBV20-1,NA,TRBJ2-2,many,TGCAGTGCTCCGGACTCCCTCACCGGGGAGCTGTTTTTT,CSAPDSLTGELFF